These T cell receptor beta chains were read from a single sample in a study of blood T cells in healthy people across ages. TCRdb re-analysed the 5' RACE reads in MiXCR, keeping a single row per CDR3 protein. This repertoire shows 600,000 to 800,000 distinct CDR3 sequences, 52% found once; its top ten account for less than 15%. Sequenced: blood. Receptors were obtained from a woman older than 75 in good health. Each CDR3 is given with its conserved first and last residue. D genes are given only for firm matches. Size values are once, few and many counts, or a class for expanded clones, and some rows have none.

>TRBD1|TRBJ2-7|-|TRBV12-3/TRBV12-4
TGTGCCAGCAGTGCTCCAGGGGACAGGGTCTACGAGCAGTACTTC
CASSAPGDRVYEQYF
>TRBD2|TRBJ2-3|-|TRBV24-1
TGTGCCACCAGTGATCGGACTAGCAGTGACACAGATACGCAGTATTTT
CATSDRTSSDTDTQYF
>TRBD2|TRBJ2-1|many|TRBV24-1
TGTGCCACCAGCCGACCGGGACTAGCGGACAATGAGCAGTTCTTC
CATSRPGLADNEQFF
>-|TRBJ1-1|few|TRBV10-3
TGTGCCATCGGGACAACCGAAGCTTTCTTT
CAIGTTEAFF
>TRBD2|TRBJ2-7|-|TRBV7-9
TGTGCCAACAGCCAATTAGCGGGAGGGCCCAACGAGCAGTACTTC
CANSQLAGGPNEQYF
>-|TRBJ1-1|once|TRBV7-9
TGTGCCAGCAGCACTACATTCATGAACACTGAAGCTTTCTTT
CASSTTFMNTEAFF
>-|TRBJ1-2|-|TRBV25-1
TGTGCCAGCAGTGAATACGGCCGTAACTATGGCTACACCTTC
CASSEYGRNYGYTF
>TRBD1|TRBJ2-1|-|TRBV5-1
TGCGCCAGCAGCTCCTGGACAGGGGAGGGTGAGCAGTTCTTC
CASSSWTGEGEQFF
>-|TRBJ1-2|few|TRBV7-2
TGTGCCAGCAGCTTCGACTCCAGGGTACTGCGGGACTATGGCTACACCTTC
CASSFDSRVLRDYGYTF
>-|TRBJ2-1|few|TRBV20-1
TGCAGTGCTAGCGGCGCGCCGGAGCGGAACAATGAGCAGTTCTTC
CSASGAPERNNEQFF
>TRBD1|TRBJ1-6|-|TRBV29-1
TGCAGCGTTCGGACAGGGGCTGATTCACCCCTCCACTTT
CSVRTGADSPLHF
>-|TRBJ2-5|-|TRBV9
TGTGCCAGCAGCGTTACCACAGGATCTCAAGAGACCCAGTACTTC
CASSVTTGSQETQYF
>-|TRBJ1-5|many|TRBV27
TGTGCCAGCAGTTTTACCTTTTTAAGCAATCAGCCCCAGCATTTT
CASSFTFLSNQPQHF
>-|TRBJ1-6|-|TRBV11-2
TGTGCCAGCAGCTTTCCTTACGGGAATTCACCCCTCCACTTT
CASSFPYGNSPLHF